Presented here are 16 T cell receptor beta chains from one specimen sequenced in a study of blood T cell repertoires in COVID-19. Profiled with immunoSEQ multiplex PCR; TCRdb holds only in-frame clones, not every one. The sample contains tens of thousands of clones, 65% to 85% of which appear only once. Sequencing input: peripheral blood. These receptor sequences come from a man aged 50 to 60 with acute or convalescent COVID-19.

V and J are TRBV5-1 and TRBJ2-5, with 8 bases fitting TRBD2. CDR1 and CDR2 (germline): SGHRS, YFSETQ. The CDR3 has 14 amino acids. Germline trimming cut 7 bases from V and 4 bases from J; bases unmatched to any gene: 9. CDR3 sequence (DNA): TGCGCCAGCTCCAGAAGCGGGGGCTTAGAGACCCAGTACTTC. Protein: CASSRSGGLETQYF.

There are a few counts of this clone. The V gene is TRBV7-2, the J gene TRBJ1-1; 7 bases line up with TRBD1. V shed 5 bases, J shed 0 bases, and the junction held 6 bases outside the gene matches. CDR1 SGHTA and CDR2 FQGNSA come from the germline V gene. CDR3 length: 15 residues. In DNA form, the CDR3 reads TGTGCCAGCAGCATCGCAGGGGGGATGAACACTGAAGCTTTCTTT. It translates to CASSIAGGMNTEAFF.

A few counts support this clone. V gene TRBV9 combines with J gene TRBJ2-1; TRBD2 aligns across 8 bases. The V gene end was trimmed by 0 bases and the J gene end by 8 bases; junction bases not matched to a gene: 22. This CDR3 is 20 amino acids long. Germline CDR1 is SGDLS and CDR2 is YYNGEE. CDR3 in amino acids: CASSVDGWTGGPPRLDEQFF. Here the CDR3 DNA reads TGTGCCAGCAGCGTAGACGGCTGGACGGGAGGGCCCCCCCGTTTAGATGAGCAGTTCTTC.

The rearrangement links TRBV19 to TRBJ2-2, with D possibly matching TRBD2 (6 bases). The CDR3 contains 13 residues. Germline values: CDR1 LNHDA, CDR2 SQIVND (reference sequence). The V end was cut by 3 bases, the J end by 7 bases, with 9 bases between. The CDR3, as DNA: TGTGCCAGTAGTATGCCCGGGGGCGGGGAGCTGTTTTTT. The encoded protein is CASSMPGGGELFF.

The chain is built from TRBV4-2 and TRBJ1-2; the D gene is possibly TRBD1 (6 bases). The V and J ends lost 4 bases and 4 bases respectively, with 13 bases between them. This CDR3 region has 14 residues. The germline CDR1 and CDR2 sequences are LGHNA and YNFKEQ. The CDR3 nucleotides are TGTGCCAGCAGCCCACGGGACAACGCCTATGGCTACACCTTC. It translates to CASSPRDNAYGYTF.

This chain connects TRBV4-2 to TRBJ1-1, with TRBD1 matching over 7 bases. The CDR3 is 15 residues long. The V segment lost 2 bases and the J segment 1 base; nucleotides outside the gene matches: 4. Per germline, CDR1 LGHNA and CDR2 YNFKEQ. CDR3 residues: CASSQPGQANTEAFF. The CDR3 region has the DNA TGTGCCAGCAGCCAACCAGGACAGGCGAACACTGAAGCTTTCTTT.

CDR3 sequence (DNA): TGTGCCAGCAGTTTATACCTGACAGGGGGAAATTCACCCCTCCACTTT. Its protein product is CASSLYLTGGNSPLHF. The rearrangement joins TRBV28 to TRBJ1-6; 9 bases are a match to TRBD1. The CDR3 loop spans 16 amino acids. Germline assignment: CDR1 MDHEN and CDR2 SYDVKM. V lost 1 base and J lost 7; bases outside the gene matches: 5. Based on the CDR3 plus reference TRBV28 and TRBJ1-6, the full variable domain is DVKVTQSSRYLVKRTGEKVFLECVQDMDHENMFWYRQDPGLGLRLIYFSYDVKMKEKGDIPEGYSVSREKKERFSLILESASTNQTSMYLCASSLYLTGGNSPLHFGNGTRLTVT.

The CDR3 loop reads CASSLAGLTYEQYF. The CDR3 bases are TGTGCCAGCAGCTTAGCGGGCCTGACCTACGAGCAGTACTTC. The gene calls are TRBV5-4 and TRBJ2-7; D perhaps matches TRBD2 (6 bases). V gave up 2 bases and J gave up 2 bases, with 11 bases separating them. This CDR3 is 14 amino acids long. The V gene's germline CDR1 is SGHNT and CDR2 YYREEE (reference sequence).

In this sample, this clone turned up once. The chain has TRBV9 and TRBJ2-2, with TRBD1 identical over 10 bases. The V and J ends lost 2 bases and 6 bases, in that order; junction bases with no gene match: 10. This CDR3 region has 17 residues. CDR1 is SGDLS, CDR2 YYNGEE, per germline. In DNA form, the CDR3 reads TGTGCCAGCAGCGTTCGAACCGGGACAGGGGTACCCGGGGAGCTGTTTTTT. Encoded protein: CASSVRTGTGVPGELFF.

The count of this clone is one. The chain has TRBV7-8 and TRBJ1-6; D not certain. The germline V and J ends were trimmed by 3 bases and 11 bases, with 11 bases remaining between them. This CDR3 spans 13 amino acids. Germline CDR1 is SGHVS and CDR2 is FQNEAQ. CDR3 in DNA: TGTGCCAGCAGCTTTCACGGTGATACACCCCTCCACTTT. This encodes CASSFHGDTPLHF.

This chain joins TRBV16 and TRBJ1-1, with a possible D match to TRBD1 (6 bases). CDR1 is KGHSY and CDR2 is FQNENV in the germline V gene. This CDR3 comprises 14 residues. V was clipped by 4 bases and J by 0 bases, with 9 bases between them. As DNA, the CDR3 is TGTGCCAGCAGCCGGCCAGGGGTGAACACTGAAGCTTTCTTT. It codes for CASSRPGVNTEAFF.

This chain uses TRBV6-1 with TRBJ2-1; 8 bases agree with TRBD2. This CDR3 is built from 16 residues. Germline loops: CDR1 MNHNS, CDR2 SASEGT. The junction had 13 bases not matched to a gene; V was cut back by 4 bases and J by 8 bases. CDR3 protein: CASSARGAGGLDEQFF. The CDR3 DNA follows: TGTGCCAGCAGTGCCCGTGGCGCGGGAGGCTTGGATGAGCAGTTCTTC.

The gene calls are TRBV7-2 and TRBJ2-5; a possible D gene is TRBD1 (5 bases). The CDR3 spans 11 residues. The V end was cut by 3 bases, the J end by 9 bases, with 8 bases between. Germline CDR1 and CDR2: SGHTA and FQGNSA. CDR3 in DNA: TGTGCCAGCAGCTTGTGGGGCGCCCAGTACTTC. Protein product: CASSLWGAQYF.

This clone showed up just once. The chain uses TRBV7-2 and TRBJ2-5; 8 positions agree with TRBD2. The CDR3 is made up of 15 amino acids. V trimming: 6 bases; J trimming: 1 base; junction bases outside the gene matches: 7. Germline V gene lookup returns CDR1 SGHTA and CDR2 FQGNSA. CDR3 DNA sequence: TGTGCCAGCAGTAGCAGGCGGGGGGTCCAAGAGACCCAGTACTTC. It encodes CASSSRRGVQETQYF.

The CDR3 region has the DNA TGTGCCAGCACCACTGGCACAGATACGCAGTATTTT. It yields the protein CASTTGTDTQYF. The V call is TRBV12-3 or TRBV12-4, the J call TRBJ2-3; unclear D gene. This CDR3 comprises 12 residues. V was clipped by 7 bases and J by 1 base, with 6 bases between them.

The chain uses TRBV7-2 and TRBJ1-2; D ambiguous. CDR3 size: 15 residues. Deletions cut 1 base from V and 6 bases from J, with 15 bases between. CDR1 and CDR2 (germline): SGHTA, FQGNSA. The CDR3 region is CASSLELWSPHGYTF. CDR3 DNA sequence: TGTGCCAGCAGCTTAGAGCTGTGGAGCCCCCATGGCTACACCTTC.